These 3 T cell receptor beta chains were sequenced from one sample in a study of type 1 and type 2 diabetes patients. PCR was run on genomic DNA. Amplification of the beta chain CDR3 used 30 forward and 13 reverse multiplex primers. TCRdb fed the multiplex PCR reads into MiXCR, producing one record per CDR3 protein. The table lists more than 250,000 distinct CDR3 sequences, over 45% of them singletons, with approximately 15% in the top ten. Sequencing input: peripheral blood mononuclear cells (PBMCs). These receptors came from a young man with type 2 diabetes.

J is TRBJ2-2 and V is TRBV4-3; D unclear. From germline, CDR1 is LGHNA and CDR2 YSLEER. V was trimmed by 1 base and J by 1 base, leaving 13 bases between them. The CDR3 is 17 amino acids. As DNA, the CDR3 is TGCGCCAGCAGCCAAGCGGCGTTCACACTGAACACCGGGGAGCTGTTTTTT. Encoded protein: CASSQAAFTLNTGELFF.

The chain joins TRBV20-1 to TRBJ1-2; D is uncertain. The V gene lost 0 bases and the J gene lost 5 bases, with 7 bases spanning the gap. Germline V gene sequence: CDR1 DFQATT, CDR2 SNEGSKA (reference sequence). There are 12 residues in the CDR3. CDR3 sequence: CSARDPDYGYTF. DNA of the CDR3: TGCAGTGCTAGAGATCCAGATTATGGCTACACCTTC.

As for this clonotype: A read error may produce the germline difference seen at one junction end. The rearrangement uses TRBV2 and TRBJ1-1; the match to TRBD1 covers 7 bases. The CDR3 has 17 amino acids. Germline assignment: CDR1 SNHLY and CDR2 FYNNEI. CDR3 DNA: TGCGCCAGCAGTCCTATCTGGGACAGCATAGGAAACACTGAAGCTTTCTTT. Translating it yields CASSPIWDSIGNTEAFF.